A single sample is the source of the 21 T cell receptor beta chains below, sequenced in a study of T-cell reconstitution after alpha-beta-depleted transplantation in children. Preparation of the TCRbeta library was carried out with unique molecular identifiers. TCRdb reprocessed the PCR reads with MiXCR, giving one entry per CDR3 protein. This table has 60,000 or so distinct CDR3 sequences, roughly 46% appearing once. Sequencing used PBMCs, mostly from graft donor cells, obtained 360 days after TCRalphabeta/CD19-depleted stem cell transplant. These receptors were collected from a male patient between 10 and 17 years old who had a stem cell transplant for acute lymphoblastic leukemia, so the T cells may come from the graft donor.

This sequence joins TRBV19 and TRBJ2-7; a weak D match, TRBD1 (6 bases). The V end lost 5 bases, the J end lost 0 bases, and 8 bases lay between the germline ends. The CDR3 has 13 amino acids. From germline, CDR1 is LNHDA and CDR2 SQIVND (reference sequence). The CDR3 spells CASSSGHSYEQYF. The CDR3 bases are TGTGCCAGTAGTTCGGGACACTCCTACGAGCAGTACTTC.

This clonotype was seen only a few times. This chain links TRBV24-1 with TRBJ2-1; 9 positions agree with TRBD1. Per the germline V gene, CDR1 is KGHDR and CDR2 is SFDVKD. This CDR3 has 13 residues. Germline trimming cut 3 bases from V and 8 bases from J; bases unmatched to any gene: 1. This CDR3 is CATSDRDRDEQFF. In DNA, the CDR3 is TGTGCCACCAGTGATAGGGACAGGGATGAGCAGTTCTTC.

This clonotype has just a few counts. The chain uses TRBV29-1 and TRBJ2-5, with TRBD1 matching over 7 bases. Trimming took 0 bases from V and 2 from J; bases not matched to a gene: 9. The length of the CDR3 is 16 residues. Looked up from germline, CDR1 is SQVTM and CDR2 is ANQGSEA. CDR3 protein: CSVEDPMTGIQETQYF. CDR3 nucleotides: TGCAGCGTTGAAGACCCCATGACAGGGATACAAGAGACCCAGTACTTC. Full variable domain (remainder filled in from reference TRBV29-1 and TRBJ2-5): SAVISQKPSRDICQRGTSLTIQCQVDSQVTMMFWYRQQPGQSLTLIATANQGSEATYESGFVIDKFPISRPNLTFSTLTVSNMSPEDSSIYLCSVEDPMTGIQETQYFGPGTRLLVL.

This clonotype was observed once. The V gene is TRBV11-3, the J gene TRBJ2-2; no clear D gene. The CDR3 covers 11 residues. V dropped 5 bases and J dropped 8 bases, with 6 bases sitting between them. Germline CDR1 reads SGHNT; CDR2 reads YENEEA. Here the CDR3 DNA reads TGTGCCAGCAGCGACAAAGGGGAGCTGTTTTTT. It translates to CASSDKGELFF.

This chain uses TRBV7-3 with TRBJ2-3, with a weak D call TRBD2 (5 bases). CDR3 length: 15 residues. V gave up 0 bases and J gave up 2 bases, with 9 bases separating them. Looked up from germline, CDR1 is SGHTA and CDR2 is FQGTGA. This CDR3 reads CASSLTSVPTDTQYF. The CDR3 coding sequence is TGTGCCAGCAGCTTAACTAGCGTCCCCACAGATACGCAGTATTTT.

There are a few counts of this clonotype. The chain links TRBV27 to TRBJ1-1; D might be TRBD1 (5 bases). V was trimmed by 3 bases and J by 6 bases, leaving 11 bases between them. The germline V gene encodes CDR1 MNHEY and CDR2 SMNVEV (reference sequence). The CDR3 has 13 residues. The CDR3 region has the DNA TGTGCCAGCAGTTTCCCCGGGACGGCTGAAGCTTTCTTT. Encoded protein: CASSFPGTAEAFF.

About this clonotype itself: An end of the junction differs from the germline gene, which may be a read error. The chain employs TRBV4-2 and TRBJ2-7; D remains unclear. CDR1 LGHNA and CDR2 YNFKEQ come from the germline V gene. The CDR3 is made up of 13 amino acids. The DNA of the CDR3 is TGTGCCAGCAGGCAAGACGGATCCTACGAGCAGTACTTC. It specifies CASRQDGSYEQYF.

This clonotype was seen a few times. The chain is built from TRBV7-9 and TRBJ2-7; D is perhaps TRBD1 or TRBD2 (7 bases each). The CDR3 has 15 amino acids. CDR1 SEHNR and CDR2 FQNEAQ come from the germline V gene (reference sequence). The V and J ends lost 5 bases and 6 bases respectively, with 20 bases between them. The DNA of the CDR3 is TGTGCCAGCAGCATACAGGGGACTAAACCCAGCGAGCAGTACTTC. It translates to CASSIQGTKPSEQYF. Full variable domain (outside the CDR3, taken from reference TRBV7-9 and TRBJ2-7): DTGVSQNPRHKITKRGQNVTFRCDPISEHNRLYWYRQTLGQGPEFLTYFQNEAQLEKSRLLSDRFSAERPKGSFSTLEIQRTEQGDSAMYLCASSIQGTKPSEQYFGPGTRLTVT.

The chain is built from TRBV15 and TRBJ2-1; D is possibly TRBD2 (5 bases). The CDR3 spans 14 residues. Germline values: CDR1 LNHNV, CDR2 YYDKDF (reference sequence). Trimming pared 11 bases from V and 3 bases from J, leaving 17 bases between. The CDR3 DNA follows: TGTGCCGCAGCTCGAGAGGGCTTCTACAATGAGCAGTTCTTC. Encoded protein: CAAAREGFYNEQFF.

The chain combines TRBV5-1 with TRBJ2-5, with TRBD1 matching 9 bases. The V and J ends lost 5 bases and 0 bases, in that order; junction bases with no gene match: 5. The CDR3 sequence is 15 residues long. CDR1 and CDR2 (germline): SGHRS, YFSETQ. The CDR3 region is CASSYRQGDQETQYF. In DNA, the CDR3 is TGCGCCAGCAGTTATCGACAGGGGGACCAAGAGACCCAGTACTTC.

The chain combines TRBV5-1 with TRBJ2-1; weak D call: TRBD1 (6 bases). This CDR3 is 16 amino acids long. Trimming removed 0 bases from V and 2 bases from J, with 12 bases in between. In germline, CDR1 is SGHRS, CDR2 YFSETQ. The CDR3 is CASSLVGQSTYNEQFF. The DNA of the CDR3 is TGCGCCAGCAGCTTGGTTGGACAGTCTACCTACAATGAGCAGTTCTTC.

The rearrangement links TRBV20-1 to TRBJ2-2, with unresolved D. CDR1 is DFQATT, CDR2 SNEGSKA, per germline (reference sequence). V lost 2 bases, J lost 5 bases, and 3 bases lay in between. CDR3 size: 11 residues. The CDR3 reads CSARQTGELFF. CDR3 in DNA: TGCAGTGCTAGACAGACCGGGGAGCTGTTTTTT.

This clonotype was detected a few times. The chain joins TRBV6-5 to TRBJ2-3; D ambiguous. In germline, CDR1 is MNHEY, CDR2 SVGAGI. The CDR3 has 15 amino acids. V gave up 2 bases and J gave up 0 bases, with 9 bases separating them. This CDR3 is CASSYGSASTDTQYF. The CDR3 nucleotides are TGTGCCAGCAGTTACGGGTCGGCTAGCACAGATACGCAGTATTTT.

With respect to this clonotype: Relative to the germline gene, one junction end is altered; a read error may explain this. V usage is TRBV4-2 and J usage is TRBJ1-1, with D unclear. The germline V gene encodes CDR1 LGHNA and CDR2 YNFKEQ. This CDR3 contains 14 residues. CDR3 in DNA: TGTGCCAGCAGCCATGTTCGGACCAACACTGAAGCCTTCTTT. Translation: CASSHVRTNTEAFF.

This clonotype was observed once. V usage is TRBV5-6 and J usage is TRBJ2-2; TRBD1 agrees at 8 bases. Germline CDR1 and CDR2: SGHDT and YYEEEE. The CDR3 loop spans 14 amino acids. V lost 4 bases and J lost 6; bases outside the gene matches: 5. CDR3 nucleotides: TGTGCCAGCAGCATACTCAGGGGGCCCGGGGAGCTGTTTTTT. It is translated as CASSILRGPGELFF. Looking up the rest from reference TRBV5-6 and TRBJ2-2 gives the full variable domain: DAGVTQSPTHLIKTRGQQVTLRCSPKSGHDTVSWYQQALGQGPQFIFQYYEEEERQRGNFPDRFSGHQFPNYSSELNVNALLLGDSALYLCASSILRGPGELFFGEGSRLTVL.

The chain has TRBV12-3 or TRBV12-4 and TRBJ2-1; D possibly corresponds to TRBD2 (5 bases). The CDR3 is 15 amino acids. V lost 5 bases, J lost 8 bases, and 19 bases lay in between. The CDR3 loop is CASSLQPLGGDEQFF. In DNA, the CDR3 is TGTGCCAGCAGTCTACAGCCCCTTGGAGGCGATGAGCAGTTCTTC.

The V gene is TRBV4-1, the J gene TRBJ2-2; perhaps TRBD2 as D (6 bases). CDR1 and CDR2 (germline): MGHRA, YSYEKL. V lost 0 bases and J 8 bases, leaving 19 bases between the germline ends. CDR3 size: 17 residues. CDR3 bases: TGCGCCAGCAGCCAAGACCTCCTGGGACTGACACGAGGGGAGCTGTTTTTT. This translates into CASSQDLLGLTRGELFF.

This clonotype was seen a single time. V gene TRBV24-1 combines with J gene TRBJ2-3, with 8 bases fitting TRBD2. The trim removed 3 bases at V and 3 bases at J, leaving 7 bases unmatched. Germline CDR1 and CDR2: KGHDR and SFDVKD. CDR3 size: 16 residues. The CDR3 DNA reads TGTGCCACCAGTGATCCCGGGACTAGAGGAACAGATACGCAGTATTTT. Translating it yields CATSDPGTRGTDTQYF.

This clonotype was detected many times. The chain has TRBV5-1 and TRBJ2-7; D uncertain. V was cut by 4 bases and J by 0 bases, with 11 bases left in between. Per the germline V gene, CDR1 is SGHRS and CDR2 is YFSETQ. CDR3 length: 14 amino acids. This chain's CDR3 is CASSLGWGSYEQYF. For the CDR3, the DNA is TGCGCCAGCAGCCTGGGCTGGGGCTCCTACGAGCAGTACTTC.

In its sample, this clonotype was seen a few times. The chain combines TRBV15 with TRBJ2-1; no firm D call. Deletions cut 1 base from V and 7 bases from J, with 8 bases between. The CDR3 loop spans 13 amino acids. Germline-derived CDR1 and CDR2 are LNHNV and YYDKDF (reference sequence). CDR3 bases: TGTGCCACCAGCAGAGTAGGTGGAAATGAGCAGTTCTTC. The encoded protein is CATSRVGGNEQFF.

This rearrangement joins TRBV28 to TRBJ2-1; TRBD2 matches 16 bases. This CDR3 spans 19 amino acids. In germline, CDR1 is MDHEN, CDR2 SYDVKM. V lost 5 bases to trimming and J lost 5 bases; unmatched junction nucleotides: 12. The CDR3 region is CASSTGLAGGRSADNEQFF. Here the CDR3 DNA reads TGTGCCAGCAGTACGGGACTAGCGGGAGGGCGCAGCGCGGACAATGAGCAGTTCTTC.